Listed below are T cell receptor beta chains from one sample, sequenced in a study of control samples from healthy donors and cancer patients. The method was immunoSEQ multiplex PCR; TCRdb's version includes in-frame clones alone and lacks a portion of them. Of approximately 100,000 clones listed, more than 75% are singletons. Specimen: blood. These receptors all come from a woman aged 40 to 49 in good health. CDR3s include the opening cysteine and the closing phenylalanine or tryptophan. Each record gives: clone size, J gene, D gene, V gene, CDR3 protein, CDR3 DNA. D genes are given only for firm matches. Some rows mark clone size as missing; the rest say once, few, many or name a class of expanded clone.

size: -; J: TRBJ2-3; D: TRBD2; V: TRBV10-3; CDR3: CAISDASGFTDTQYF; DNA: TGTGCCATCAGTGACGCTAGCGGGTTCACAGATACGCAGTATTTT
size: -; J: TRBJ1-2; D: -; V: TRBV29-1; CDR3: CSVGVETNYGYTF; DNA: TGCAGCGTTGGAGTGGAGACGAACTATGGCTACACCTTC
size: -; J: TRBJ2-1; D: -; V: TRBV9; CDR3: CASSVDVTVRDNEQFF; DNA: TGTGCCAGCAGCGTAGACGTTACAGTCCGGGACAATGAGCAGTTCTTC
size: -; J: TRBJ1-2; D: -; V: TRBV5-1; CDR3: CASSSGTLRDGYTF; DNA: TGCGCCAGCAGTTCCGGGACCCTCAGGGATGGCTACACCTTC
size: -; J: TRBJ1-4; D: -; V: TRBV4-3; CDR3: CASSQDQTGREKLFF; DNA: TGCGCCAGCAGCCAAGATCAAACAGGGCGGGAAAAACTGTTTTTT
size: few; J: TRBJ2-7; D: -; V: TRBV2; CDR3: CASRGTVAYEQYF; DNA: TGTGCCAGCAGAGGGACCGTGGCCTACGAGCAGTACTTC
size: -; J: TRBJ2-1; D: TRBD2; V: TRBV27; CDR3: CASSGLRGGNEQFF; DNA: TGTGCCAGCAGTGGACTTCGGGGGGGGAATGAGCAGTTCTTC
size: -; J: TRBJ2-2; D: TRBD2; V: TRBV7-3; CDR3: CASSQSGTSATGELFF; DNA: TGTGCCAGCAGTCAATCCGGGACTAGCGCGACCGGGGAGCTGTTTTTT
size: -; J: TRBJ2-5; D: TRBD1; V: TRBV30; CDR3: CAWSVGGPPRGETQYF; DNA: TGTGCCTGGAGTGTAGGAGGTCCTCCCAGGGGGGAGACCCAGTACTTC
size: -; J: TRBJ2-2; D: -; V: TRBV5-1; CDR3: CASSIGRGGADTGELFF; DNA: TGCGCCAGCAGCATTGGTAGGGGGGGCGCGGACACCGGGGAGCTGTTTTTT
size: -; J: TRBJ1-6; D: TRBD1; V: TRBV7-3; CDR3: CASSLSGQGDNSPLHF; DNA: TGTGCCAGCAGCCTCTCGGGACAGGGAGATAATTCACCCCTCCACTTT
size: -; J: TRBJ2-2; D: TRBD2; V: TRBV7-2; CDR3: CASSGGARTGELFF; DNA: TGTGCGAGTAGCGGGGGGGCGAGGACCGGGGAGCTGTTTTTT
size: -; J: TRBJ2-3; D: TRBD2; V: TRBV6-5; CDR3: CASSPGLAGSNTQYF; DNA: TGTGCCAGCAGCCCCGGACTAGCGGGGTCCAATACGCAGTATTTT
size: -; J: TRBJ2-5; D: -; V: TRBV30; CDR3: CALTDSWAPQETQYF; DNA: TGTGCCCTCACGGACTCGTGGGCGCCCCAAGAGACCCAGTACTTC
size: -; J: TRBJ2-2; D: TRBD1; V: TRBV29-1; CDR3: CSVPRGQELFF; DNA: TGCAGCGTTCCCAGGGGGCAGGAGCTGTTTTTT
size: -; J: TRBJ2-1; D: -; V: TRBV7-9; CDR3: CASSPSGPNYNEQFF; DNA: TGTGCCAGCAGCCCGAGCGGACCGAACTACAATGAGCAGTTCTTC
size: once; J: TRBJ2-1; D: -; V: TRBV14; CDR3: CASSQDEGDEQFF; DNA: TGTGCCAGCAGCCAGGACGAAGGGGATGAGCAGTTCTTC
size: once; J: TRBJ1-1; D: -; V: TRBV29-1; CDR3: CSVVRVPEAFF; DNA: TGCAGCGTTGTGAGGGTCCCTGAAGCTTTCTTT
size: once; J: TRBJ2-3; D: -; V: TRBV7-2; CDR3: CASSLAPGSTDTQYF; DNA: TGTGCCAGCAGCTTAGCCCCAGGGAGCACAGATACGCAGTATTTT
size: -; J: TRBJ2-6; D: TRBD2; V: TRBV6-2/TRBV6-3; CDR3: CASSHLAGGSGANVLTF; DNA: TGTGCCAGCAGTCACCTAGCGGGGGGCTCTGGGGCCAACGTCCTGACTTTC
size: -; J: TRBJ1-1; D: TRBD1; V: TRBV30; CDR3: CAWSVLRDRGTEAFF; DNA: TGTGCCTGGAGTGTACTGCGGGACAGGGGCACTGAAGCTTTCTTT
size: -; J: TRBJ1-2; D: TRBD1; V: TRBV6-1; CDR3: CASSEMEEGAGYTF; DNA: TGTGCCAGCAGTGAAATGGAAGAGGGGGCCGGCTACACCTTC
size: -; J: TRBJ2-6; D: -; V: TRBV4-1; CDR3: CASSQEPSWGANVLTF; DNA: TGCGCCAGCAGCCAAGAACCCAGCTGGGGGGCCAACGTCCTGACTTTC
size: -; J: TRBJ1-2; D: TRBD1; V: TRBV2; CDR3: CASSSTGGNYGYTF; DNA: TGTGCCAGCAGTTCAACAGGGGGGAACTATGGCTACACCTTC